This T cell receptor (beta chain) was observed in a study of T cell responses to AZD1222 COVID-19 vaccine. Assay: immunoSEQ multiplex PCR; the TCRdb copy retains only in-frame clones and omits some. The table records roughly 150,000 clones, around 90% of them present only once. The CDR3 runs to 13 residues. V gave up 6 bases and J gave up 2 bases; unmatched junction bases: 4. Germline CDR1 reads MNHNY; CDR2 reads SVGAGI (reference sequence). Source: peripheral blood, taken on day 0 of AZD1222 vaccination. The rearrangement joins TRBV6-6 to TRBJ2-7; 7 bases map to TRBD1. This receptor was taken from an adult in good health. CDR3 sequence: CASRQGNPYEQYF. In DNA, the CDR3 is TGTGCCAGCAGACAGGGGAATCCCTACGAGCAGTACTTC.